A selection of T cell receptor beta chains follows, all from one sample in a study of cytomegalovirus exposure and HLA in healthy donors. Libraries were prepared by immunoSEQ multiplex PCR; TCRdb keeps only in-frame clonotypes and omits some of them. The sample lists roughly 100,000 clones, roughly four fifths occurring once. Sequenced material: PBMCs. These receptors were taken from a young man in good health and CMV-seropositive. The CDR3 runs from the conserved cysteine through the conserved F or W. A D gene is named only where the DNA matches it firmly. Size values are once, few and many counts, or a class for expanded clones, and some rows have none.

CDR3aa	CDR3nt	abundance	v_gene	d_gene	j_gene
CASSERWYEQYF	TGTGCCAGCAGTGAACGGTGGTACGAGCAGTACTTC	NA	TRBV6-5	NA	TRBJ2-7
CASSLIETQYF	TGTGCCAGCAGTCTTATAGAGACCCAGTACTTC	NA	TRBV28	NA	TRBJ2-5
CASSLPGFGQPQHF	TGTGCCAGCAGCCTGCCAGGGTTCGGTCAGCCCCAGCATTTT	NA	TRBV7-9	NA	TRBJ1-5
CASSSGPGNEQFF	TGCGCCAGCAGCTCCGGGCCGGGGAATGAGCAGTTCTTC	NA	TRBV5-1	NA	TRBJ2-1
CASTLTGAAYEQYF	TGTGCCAGCACCCTGACAGGGGCAGCCTACGAGCAGTACTTC	few	TRBV7-2	TRBD1	TRBJ2-7
CSSSLDVSQETQYF	TGTTCCAGCAGCTTAGACGTTAGCCAAGAGACCCAGTACTTC	NA	TRBV7-9	NA	TRBJ2-5
CSARRGNEAFF	TGCAGTGCCCGACGGGGGAACGAAGCTTTCTTT	NA	TRBV20-1	NA	TRBJ1-1
CASKQGRYSNQPQHF	TGTGCCAGCAAACAGGGGCGGTATAGCAATCAGCCCCAGCATTTT	few	TRBV5-6	TRBD1	TRBJ1-5
CASSLDISGSYNEQFF	TGTGCCAGCAGCTTAGATATTAGCGGTTCCTACAATGAGCAGTTCTTC	few	TRBV7-6	NA	TRBJ2-1
CASSLEWQGVDEQYF	TGCGCCAGCAGCTTGGAGTGGCAGGGTGTGGACGAGCAGTACTTC	NA	TRBV5-1	NA	TRBJ2-7
CASQRGGQGNTEAFF	TGTGCCAGTCAACGGGGGGGACAGGGGAATACTGAAGCTTTCTTT	NA	TRBV19	TRBD1	TRBJ1-1
CASSPGIRLAKNIQYF	TGTGCCAGCAGCCCGGGAATACGACTAGCCAAAAACATTCAGTACTTC	NA	TRBV5-6	NA	TRBJ2-4
CASSSGQGASSYNSPLHF	TGCGCCAGCAGCTCGGGACAGGGGGCGAGCTCCTATAATTCACCCCTCCACTTT	NA	TRBV5-1	TRBD1	TRBJ1-6
CAWTRPGVEQYF	TGTGCCTGGACACGACCAGGGGTCGAGCAGTACTTC	NA	TRBV30	NA	TRBJ2-7
CSVEQGYYGYTF	TGCAGCGTGGAACAGGGGTACTATGGCTACACCTTC	NA	TRBV29-1	TRBD1	TRBJ1-2
CASTLTSGSQNEQFF	TGTGCCAGCACCTTGACTAGCGGGAGTCAGAATGAGCAGTTCTTC	NA	TRBV14	TRBD2	TRBJ2-1
CASSFGEQFF	TGTGCCAGCAGTTTCGGTGAGCAGTTCTTC	NA	TRBV28	NA	TRBJ2-1
CASSILGRNTEAFF	TGTGCCAGCAGCATACTAGGGAGGAACACTGAAGCTTTCTTT	NA	TRBV28	NA	TRBJ1-1
CASSPSPGELFF	TGTGCCAGCAGCCCATCCCCCGGGGAGCTGTTTTTT	few	TRBV11-3	NA	TRBJ2-2
CASSDLPHGPSEQYF	TGTGCCAGCAGTGACTTACCCCATGGGCCCTCAGAGCAGTACTTC	NA	TRBV6-1	NA	TRBJ2-7
CASSQGGTSYEQYF	TGTGCCAGCAGCCAAGGGGGCACCTCCTACGAGCAGTACTTC	NA	TRBV4-2	NA	TRBJ2-7
CATSRDLGDLSFGYTF	TGTGCCACCAGCAGAGATCTGGGAGATCTGAGCTTTGGCTACACCTTC	NA	TRBV15	NA	TRBJ1-2
CASSQDPWTSGGNEQFF	TGCGCCAGCAGCCAAGATCCATGGACTAGCGGGGGGAATGAGCAGTTCTTC	NA	TRBV4-1	TRBD2	TRBJ2-1
CAWSASLSYGYTF	TGTGCCTGGAGTGCCTCTCTGTCTTATGGCTACACCTTC	NA	TRBV30	NA	TRBJ1-2
CASSEDLGGNEQFF	TGCGCCAGCAGCGAAGACCTAGGGGGCAATGAGCAGTTCTTC	NA	TRBV4-3	NA	TRBJ2-1
CASSEGLAGAGEQFF	TGTGCCAGCAGTGAAGGACTAGCGGGAGCAGGAGAGCAGTTCTTC	NA	TRBV6-4	TRBD2	TRBJ2-1
CASSSSRTGEVVGDTQYF	TGTGCCAGCAGTTCATCCCGGACAGGGGAGGTCGTGGGGGATACGCAGTATTTT	NA	TRBV27	TRBD1	TRBJ2-3
CASSAYRGWDTEAFF	TGTGCCAGCAGCGCATACAGGGGTTGGGATACTGAAGCTTTCTTT	NA	TRBV7-8	TRBD1	TRBJ1-1
CAVRRGSYEQYF	TGTGCCGTCCGCCGCGGGAGCTACGAGCAGTACTTC	few	TRBV25-1	TRBD2	TRBJ2-7
CAWRVSLAPLGNEQFF	TGTGCCTGGAGAGTGTCCTTGGCTCCCCTAGGCAATGAGCAGTTCTTC	NA	TRBV30	NA	TRBJ2-1
CASRDRDYEQYF	TGTGCCAGCCGGGACAGAGACTACGAGCAGTACTTC	NA	TRBV28	TRBD1	TRBJ2-7
CASSYLRDNEQFF	TGTGCCAGCAGTTACTTACGGGACAATGAGCAGTTCTTC	NA	TRBV6-5	NA	TRBJ2-1
CATSPGLAGAAKDF	TGTGCCACCTCACCGGGACTAGCGGGAGCGGCTAAGGACTTC	NA	TRBV9	TRBD2	TRBJ2-5
CASSTLGGVINIQYF	TGTGCCAGCAGTACCTTAGGGGGGGTTATAAACATTCAGTACTTC	NA	TRBV28	NA	TRBJ2-4
CASSPREYTDTQYF	TGTGCCAGCAGCCCTCGGGAGTACACAGATACGCAGTATTTT	once	TRBV11-3	NA	TRBJ2-3
CAIKRASSTDTQYF	TGTGCCATCAAGAGGGCCTCTAGCACAGATACGCAGTATTTT	NA	TRBV10-3	NA	TRBJ2-3
CASSEFGSGSPDTQYF	TGTGCCAGCAGTGAATTTGGTAGCGGGAGCCCAGATACGCAGTATTTT	NA	TRBV25-1	TRBD2	TRBJ2-3
CASSWSRSGNQPQHF	TGTGCCAGCAGCTGGTCTAGGTCTGGCAATCAGCCCCAGCATTTT	NA	TRBV5-8	NA	TRBJ1-5
CASSLSREGDEQYF	TGCGCCAGCAGCTTGAGCAGGGAAGGTGACGAGCAGTACTTC	NA	TRBV5-1	NA	TRBJ2-7
CASSPTLAGGNTGELFF	TGTGCCAGCTCACCTACGCTAGCGGGAGGGAACACCGGGGAGCTGTTTTTT	NA	TRBV18	TRBD2	TRBJ2-2
CASSPPALAVGTDTQYF	TGTGCCAGCTCACCACCGGCACTAGCGGTCGGCACAGATACGCAGTATTTT	NA	TRBV18	TRBD2	TRBJ2-3
CASSRGSKDFGDTQYF	TGCGCCAGCAGCCGCGGGTCGAAAGATTTCGGGGATACGCAGTATTTT	NA	TRBV10-1	NA	TRBJ2-3
CATSPGQGDTDTQYF	TGTGCCACCAGCCCAGGACAGGGAGACACAGATACGCAGTATTTT	NA	TRBV15	TRBD1	TRBJ2-3
CASSSDSHGYTF	TGCGCCAGCAGCTCCGACAGCCATGGCTACACCTTC	NA	TRBV5-1	NA	TRBJ1-2
CASSPQGSEQYF	TGTGCCAGCAGCCCACAGGGTTCCGAGCAGTACTTC	NA	TRBV5-4	NA	TRBJ2-7
CASSPETGPFSGNTIYF	TGTGCCAGCTCACCGGAGACAGGACCCTTCTCTGGAAACACCATATATTTT	NA	TRBV18	NA	TRBJ1-3